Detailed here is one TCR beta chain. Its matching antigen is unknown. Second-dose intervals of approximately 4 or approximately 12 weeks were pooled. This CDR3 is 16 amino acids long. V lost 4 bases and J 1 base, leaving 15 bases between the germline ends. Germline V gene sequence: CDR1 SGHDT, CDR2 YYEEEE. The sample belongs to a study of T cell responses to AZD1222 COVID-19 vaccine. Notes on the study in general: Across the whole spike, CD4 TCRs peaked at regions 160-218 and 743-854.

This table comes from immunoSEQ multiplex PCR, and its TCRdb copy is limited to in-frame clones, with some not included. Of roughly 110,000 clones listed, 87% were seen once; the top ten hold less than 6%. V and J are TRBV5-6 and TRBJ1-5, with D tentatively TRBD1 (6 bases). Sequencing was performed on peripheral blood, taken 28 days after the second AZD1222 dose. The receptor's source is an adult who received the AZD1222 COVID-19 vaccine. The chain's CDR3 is CASSPLGGASNQPQHF. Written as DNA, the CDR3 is TGTGCCAGCAGCCCCCTTGGGGGGGCGAGCAATCAGCCCCAGCATTTT.